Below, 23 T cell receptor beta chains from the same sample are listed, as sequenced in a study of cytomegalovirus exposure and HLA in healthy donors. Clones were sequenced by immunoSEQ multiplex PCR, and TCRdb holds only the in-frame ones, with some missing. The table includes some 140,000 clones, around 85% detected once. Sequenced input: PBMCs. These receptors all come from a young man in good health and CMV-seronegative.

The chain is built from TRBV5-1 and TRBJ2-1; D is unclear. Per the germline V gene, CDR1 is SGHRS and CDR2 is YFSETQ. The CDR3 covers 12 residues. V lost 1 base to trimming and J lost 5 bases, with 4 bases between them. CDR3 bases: TGCGCCAGCAGCTTGTATAACAATGAGCAGTTCTTC. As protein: CASSLYNNEQFF.

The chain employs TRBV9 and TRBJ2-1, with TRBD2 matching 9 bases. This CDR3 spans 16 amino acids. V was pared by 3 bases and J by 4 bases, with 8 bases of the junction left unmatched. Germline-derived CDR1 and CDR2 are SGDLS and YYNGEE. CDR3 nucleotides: TGTGCCAGCAGCGAAACATTAGCGGGGGCATACAATGAGCAGTTCTTC. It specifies CASSETLAGAYNEQFF.

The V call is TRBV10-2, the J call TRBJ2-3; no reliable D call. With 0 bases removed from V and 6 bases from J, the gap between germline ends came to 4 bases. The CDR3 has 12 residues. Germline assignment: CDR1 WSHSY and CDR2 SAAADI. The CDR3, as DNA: TGCGCCAGCAGTGAGTCGTCGGATACGCAGTATTTT. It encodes CASSESSDTQYF.

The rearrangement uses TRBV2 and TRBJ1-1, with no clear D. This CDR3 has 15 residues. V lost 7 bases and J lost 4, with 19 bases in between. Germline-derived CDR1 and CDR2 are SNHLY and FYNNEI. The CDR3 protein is CASTSPGVVGTEAFF. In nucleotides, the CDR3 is TGTGCCAGCACCTCCCCCGGGGTGGTGGGCACTGAAGCTTTCTTT. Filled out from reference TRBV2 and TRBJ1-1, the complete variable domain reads EPEVTQTPSHQVTQMGQEVILRCVPISNHLYFYWYRQILGQKVEFLVSFYNNEISEKSEIFDDQFSVERPDGSNFTLKIRSTKLEDSAMYFCASTSPGVVGTEAFFGQGTRLTVV.

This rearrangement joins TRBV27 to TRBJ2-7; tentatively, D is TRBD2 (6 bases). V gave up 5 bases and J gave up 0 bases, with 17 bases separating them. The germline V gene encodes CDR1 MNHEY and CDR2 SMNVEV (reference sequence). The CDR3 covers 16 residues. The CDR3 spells CASSRDFRVSSYEQYF. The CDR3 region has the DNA TGTGCCAGCAGTCGGGACTTCCGGGTAAGCTCCTACGAGCAGTACTTC.

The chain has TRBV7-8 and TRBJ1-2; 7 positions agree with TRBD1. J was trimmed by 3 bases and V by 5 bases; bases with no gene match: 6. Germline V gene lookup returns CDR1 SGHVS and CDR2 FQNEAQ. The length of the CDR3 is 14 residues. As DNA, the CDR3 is TGTGCCAGCAGCGGAAGGGACAGCTACTATGGCTACACCTTC. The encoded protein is CASSGRDSYYGYTF.

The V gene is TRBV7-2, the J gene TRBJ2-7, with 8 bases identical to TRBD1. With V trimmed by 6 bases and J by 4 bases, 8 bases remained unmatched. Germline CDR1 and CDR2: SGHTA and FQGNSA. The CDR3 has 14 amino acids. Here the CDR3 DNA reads TGTGCCAGCAGACAACCGGGACAGGCATACGAGCAGTACTTC. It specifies CASRQPGQAYEQYF.

The CDR3 sequence is CASSLGGGEEKLFF. The CDR3 DNA follows: TGTGCCAGCAGCTTAGGGGGAGGAGAAGAAAAACTGTTTTTT. This rearrangement joins TRBV7-2 to TRBJ1-4; D unresolved. The CDR3 extends over 14 amino acids. The germline gives CDR1 SGHTA, CDR2 FQGNSA. Trimming cost V 1 base and J 8 bases, with 11 bases left between them.

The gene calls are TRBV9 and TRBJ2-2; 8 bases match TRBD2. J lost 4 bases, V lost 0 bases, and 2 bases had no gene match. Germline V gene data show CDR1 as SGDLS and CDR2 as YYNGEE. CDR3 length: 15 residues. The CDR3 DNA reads TGTGCCAGCAGCGTAGTCGGGGGGGCCACCGGGGAGCTGTTTTTT. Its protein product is CASSVVGGATGELFF. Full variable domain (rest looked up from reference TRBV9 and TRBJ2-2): DSGVTQTPKHLITATGQRVTLRCSPRSGDLSVYWYQQSLDQGLQFLIQYYNGEERAKGNILERFSAQQFPDLHSELNLSSLELGDSALYFCASSVVGGATGELFFGEGSRLTVL.

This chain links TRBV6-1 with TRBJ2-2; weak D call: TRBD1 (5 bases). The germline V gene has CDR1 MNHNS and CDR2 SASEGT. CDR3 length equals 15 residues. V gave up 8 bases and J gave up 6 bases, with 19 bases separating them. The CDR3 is CASVGQQNHAGELFF. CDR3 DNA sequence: TGTGCCAGCGTAGGACAACAGAATCATGCCGGGGAGCTGTTTTTT.

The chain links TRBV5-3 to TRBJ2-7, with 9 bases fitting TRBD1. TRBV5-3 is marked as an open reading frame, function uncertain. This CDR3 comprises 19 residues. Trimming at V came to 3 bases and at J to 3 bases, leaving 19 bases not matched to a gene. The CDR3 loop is CARSSPGTGMPLSVYEQYF. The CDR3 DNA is TGTGCCAGAAGCTCGCCGGGGACAGGGATGCCGCTAAGTGTCTACGAGCAGTACTTC.

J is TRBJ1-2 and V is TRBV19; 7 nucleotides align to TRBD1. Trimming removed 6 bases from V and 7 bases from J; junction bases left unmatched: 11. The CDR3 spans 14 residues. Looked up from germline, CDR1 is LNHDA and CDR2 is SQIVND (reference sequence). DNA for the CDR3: TGTGCCAGTAGCCTGAGGGACAGCCGGAGTGGCTACACCTTC. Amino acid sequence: CASSLRDSRSGYTF.

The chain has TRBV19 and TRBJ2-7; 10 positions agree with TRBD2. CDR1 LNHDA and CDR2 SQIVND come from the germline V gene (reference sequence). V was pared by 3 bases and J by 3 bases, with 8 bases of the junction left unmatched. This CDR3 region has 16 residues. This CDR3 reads CASSMDPGTSVYEQYF. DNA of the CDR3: TGTGCCAGTAGTATGGATCCCGGGACTAGCGTCTACGAGCAGTACTTC.

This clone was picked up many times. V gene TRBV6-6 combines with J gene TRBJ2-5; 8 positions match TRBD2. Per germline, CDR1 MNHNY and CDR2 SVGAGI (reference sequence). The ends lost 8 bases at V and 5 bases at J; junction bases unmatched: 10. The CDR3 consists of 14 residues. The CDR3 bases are TGTGCCAGCTCAACCGGGGGGGAACCGGAGACCCAGTACTTC. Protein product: CASSTGGEPETQYF.

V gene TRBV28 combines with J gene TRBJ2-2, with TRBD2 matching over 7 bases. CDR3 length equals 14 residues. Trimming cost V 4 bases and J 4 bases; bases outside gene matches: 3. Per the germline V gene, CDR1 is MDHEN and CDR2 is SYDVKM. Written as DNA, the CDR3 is TGTGCCAGCAGTTCGTGGGGGGGCACCGGGGAGCTGTTTTTT. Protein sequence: CASSSWGGTGELFF.

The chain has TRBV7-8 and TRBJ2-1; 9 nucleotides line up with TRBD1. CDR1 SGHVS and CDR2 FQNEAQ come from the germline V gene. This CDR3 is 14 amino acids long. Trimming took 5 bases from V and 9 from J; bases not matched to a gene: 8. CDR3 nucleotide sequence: TGTGCCAGCAGCCAAACAGGGGGCTATGGTGAGCAGTTCTTC. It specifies CASSQTGGYGEQFF.

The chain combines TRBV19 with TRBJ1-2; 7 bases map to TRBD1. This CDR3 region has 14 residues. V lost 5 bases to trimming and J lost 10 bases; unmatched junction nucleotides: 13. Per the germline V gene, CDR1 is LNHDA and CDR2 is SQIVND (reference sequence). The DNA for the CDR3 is TGTGCCAGTAGTCTTTTAACAGGGGAATTCGACTACACCTTC. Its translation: CASSLLTGEFDYTF.

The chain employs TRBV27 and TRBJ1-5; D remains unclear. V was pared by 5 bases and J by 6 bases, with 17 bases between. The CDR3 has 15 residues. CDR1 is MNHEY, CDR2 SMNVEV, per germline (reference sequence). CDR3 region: CASSPVVNPSQPQHF. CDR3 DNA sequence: TGTGCCAGCAGTCCGGTGGTGAATCCATCTCAGCCCCAGCATTTT.

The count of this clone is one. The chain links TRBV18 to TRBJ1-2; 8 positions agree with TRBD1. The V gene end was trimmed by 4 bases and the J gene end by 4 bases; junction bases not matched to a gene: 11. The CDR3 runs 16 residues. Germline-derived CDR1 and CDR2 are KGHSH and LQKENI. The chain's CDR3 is CASSHPSDRGIYGYTF. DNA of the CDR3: TGTGCCAGCTCACACCCTTCCGACAGGGGAATCTATGGCTACACCTTC.

CDR3 loop: CASSLAKAGGSGEQYF. The DNA for the CDR3 is TGCGCCAGCAGCTTGGCCAAAGCGGGAGGGTCAGGCGAGCAGTACTTC. This chain joins TRBV5-1 and TRBJ2-7; TRBD2 agrees at 10 bases. Trimming at V came to 0 bases and at J to 6 bases, leaving 9 bases not matched to a gene. Per germline, CDR1 SGHRS and CDR2 YFSETQ. The length of the CDR3 is 16 residues.

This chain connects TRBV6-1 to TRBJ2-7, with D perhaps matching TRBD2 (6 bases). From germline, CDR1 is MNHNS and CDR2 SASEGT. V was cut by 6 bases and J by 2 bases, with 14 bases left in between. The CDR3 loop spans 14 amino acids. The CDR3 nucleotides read TGTGCCAGCAGCGGGAGACCCTCCACCTACGAGCAGTACTTC. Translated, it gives CASSGRPSTYEQYF.

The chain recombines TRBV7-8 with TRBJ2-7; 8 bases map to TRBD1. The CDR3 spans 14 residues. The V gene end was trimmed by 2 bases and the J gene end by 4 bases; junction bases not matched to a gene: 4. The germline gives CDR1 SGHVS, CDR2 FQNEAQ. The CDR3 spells CASSLSQGGYEQYF. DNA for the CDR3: TGTGCCAGCAGCTTATCACAGGGGGGATACGAGCAGTACTTC.

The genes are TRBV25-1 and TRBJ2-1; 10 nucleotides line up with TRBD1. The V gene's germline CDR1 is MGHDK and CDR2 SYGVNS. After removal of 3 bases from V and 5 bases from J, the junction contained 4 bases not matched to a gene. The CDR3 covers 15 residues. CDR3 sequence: CASSDGDRGNNEQFF. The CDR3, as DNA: TGTGCCAGCAGTGACGGGGACAGGGGTAACAATGAGCAGTTCTTC.